These 15 T cell receptor beta chains came from one sample sequenced in a study of identical twins. TCRdb processed the 5' RACE reads anew with MiXCR; each CDR3 protein has one entry. This sample has under 300,000 distinct CDR3 sequences, with about 6.7% found just once. These data were likewise used in another study, on T cells expressing NK-cell markers.

Specimen: CD8+ T cells sorted from blood. Receptors originate from a woman under 30 in good health.

This clonotype was seen only a few times. The V call is TRBV20-1, the J call TRBJ1-1, with 9 bases matching TRBD1. J lost 4 bases, V lost 2 bases, and 8 bases had no gene match. The CDR3 contains 15 residues. The germline gives CDR1 DFQATT, CDR2 SNEGSKA (reference sequence). This CDR3 reads CSARQTGTGRTEAFF. In DNA, the CDR3 is TGCAGTGCTAGACAAACCGGGACAGGGCGCACTGAAGCTTTCTTT.

This clonotype was found a few times. This rearrangement joins TRBV5-5 to TRBJ2-7, with 11 positions matching TRBD1. CDR3 length: 16 residues. The V gene's germline CDR1 is SGHKS and CDR2 YYEKEE (reference sequence). V lost 3 bases and J lost 2; bases outside the gene matches: 7. The DNA of the CDR3 is TGTGCCAGCAGCTCCGGGGACAGGGGGTTCCCCTACGAGCAGTACTTC. Protein product: CASSSGDRGFPYEQYF.

This clonotype came up a few times. The V and J genes are TRBV7-2 and TRBJ2-3, with D possibly being TRBD2 (5 bases). CDR1 and CDR2 (germline): SGHTA, FQGNSA. V lost 1 base and J 3 bases, leaving 11 bases between the germline ends. This CDR3 contains 15 residues. Written as DNA, the CDR3 is TGTGCCAGCAGCTTAGGAGCGACGGGGACAGATACGCAGTATTTT. Its protein is CASSLGATGTDTQYF. Full variable domain (rest looked up from reference TRBV7-2 and TRBJ2-3): GAGVSQSPSNKVTEKGKDVELRCDPISGHTALYWYRQSLGQGLEFLIYFQGNSAPDKSGLPSDRFSAERTGGSVSTLTIQRTQQEDSAVYLCASSLGATGTDTQYFGPGTRLTVL.

This clonotype was counted ten times or more. The rearrangement uses TRBV20-1 and TRBJ2-1, with 14 bases fitting TRBD2. Germline V gene lookup returns CDR1 DFQATT and CDR2 SNEGSKA (reference sequence). Unmatched junction bases numbered 5, after V lost 1 base and J lost 3 bases. CDR3 length: 17 amino acids. CDR3 amino acids: CSARGGLAGAIYNEQFF. CDR3 DNA sequence: TGCAGTGCTAGAGGGGGACTAGCGGGAGCCATCTACAATGAGCAGTTCTTC.

CDR3 amino acids: CASSQADRTTYEQYF. The DNA for the CDR3 is TGCGCCAGCAGCCAAGCGGACAGGACCACCTACGAGCAGTACTTC. V is TRBV4-1 and J is TRBJ2-7; TRBD1 agrees at 7 bases. Germline assignment: CDR1 MGHRA and CDR2 YSYEKL. J was trimmed by 2 bases and V by 1 base; bases with no gene match: 5. The CDR3 is 15 residues long.

The chain joins TRBV18 to TRBJ2-6, with 7 bases aligning to TRBD1. Germline CDR1 reads KGHSH; CDR2 reads LQKENI. The CDR3 totals 16 residues. Trimming took 8 bases from V and 1 from J; bases not matched to a gene: 8. CDR3 loop: CASLDRASSGANVLTF. The CDR3 DNA sequence: TGTGCCAGCCTAGACAGGGCTTCTTCTGGGGCCAACGTCCTGACTTTC.

The CDR3 reads CASSYKAGSYNEQFF. The CDR3 bases are TGTGCCAGCAGTTACAAAGCGGGATCCTACAATGAGCAGTTCTTC. The V and J genes are TRBV6-5 and TRBJ2-1, with 7 bases matching TRBD2. Germline lookup yields CDR1 MNHEY and CDR2 SVGAGI. V lost 2 bases to trimming and J lost 1 base; unmatched junction nucleotides: 2. This CDR3 region has 15 residues.

The chain carries TRBV6-2 or TRBV6-3 and TRBJ2-1, with TRBD2 identical over 10 bases. With V trimmed by 6 bases and J by 5 bases, 13 bases remained unmatched. The CDR3 covers 17 residues. Germline V gene data show CDR1 as MNHEY and CDR2 as SVGEGT. CDR3: CASSPVGTSGENNEQFF. DNA of the CDR3: TGTGCCAGCAGCCCTGTGGGAACTAGCGGGGAAAACAATGAGCAGTTCTTC.

The rearrangement uses TRBV19 and TRBJ2-7; 9 nucleotides align to TRBD2. The CDR3 consists of 15 residues. Trimming at V came to 1 base and at J to 3 bases, leaving 4 bases not matched to a gene. Germline V gene sequence: CDR1 LNHDA, CDR2 SQIVND (reference sequence). The CDR3 protein is CASSIGIAGVYEQYF. As DNA, the CDR3 is TGTGCCAGTAGTATAGGAATAGCGGGAGTCTACGAGCAGTACTTC.

The rearrangement links TRBV7-9 to TRBJ1-1, with 9 nucleotides matching TRBD1. J was trimmed by 5 bases and V by 5 bases; bases with no gene match: 9. Germline assignment: CDR1 SEHNR and CDR2 FQNEAQ (reference sequence). The CDR3 covers 15 residues. The CDR3 here is CASSPLTGTGTEAFF. The CDR3 nucleotides read TGTGCCAGCAGCCCTCTAACAGGGACAGGGACTGAAGCTTTCTTT.

The chain joins TRBV4-1 to TRBJ1-5; maybe TRBD1 (6 bases). This CDR3 has 14 amino acids. Germline assignment: CDR1 MGHRA and CDR2 YSYEKL. V was pared by 5 bases and J by 5 bases, with 13 bases between. This chain's CDR3 is CASSGRQEDQPQHF. In nucleotides, the CDR3 is TGCGCCAGCAGCGGTCGACAGGAGGATCAGCCCCAGCATTTT.

This clonotype was detected ten times or more. The V and J genes are TRBV3-1 and TRBJ1-1; 9 nucleotides agree with TRBD1. CDR1 LGHDT and CDR2 YNNKEL come from the germline V gene (reference sequence). Germline trimming cut 3 bases from V and 4 bases from J; bases unmatched to any gene: 6. CDR3 length: 15 amino acids. CDR3 sequence reads: CASSQNTDRGTEAFF. The CDR3 DNA is TGTGCCAGCAGCCAGAACACGGACAGGGGCACTGAAGCTTTCTTT.

The sample holds a few counts of this clonotype. The CDR3 here is CASSLLTSGGPDEQFF. In DNA form, the CDR3 reads TGCGCCAGCAGCCTCCTGACTAGCGGGGGACCGGATGAGCAGTTCTTC. The V gene is TRBV5-1, the J gene TRBJ2-1; 12 nucleotides agree with TRBD2. The CDR3 is 16 amino acids. The trim removed 4 bases at V and 8 bases at J, leaving 10 bases unmatched. Germline loops: CDR1 SGHRS, CDR2 YFSETQ.

This clonotype was counted a few times. The chain combines TRBV4-3 with TRBJ1-2, with 7 bases aligning to TRBD1. With 0 bases clipped from V and 5 bases from J, the junction kept 12 bases outside the gene matches. Germline CDR1 is LGHNA and CDR2 is YSLEER. CDR3 size: 17 residues. CDR3 residues: CASSQDISLRRGYGYTF. For the CDR3, the DNA is TGCGCCAGCAGCCAAGATATCAGCCTCCGCAGGGGGTATGGCTACACCTTC.

This clonotype was detected many times. The chain links TRBV7-8 to TRBJ2-1; D tentatively reads TRBD1 or TRBD2 (5 bases each). The CDR3 is 14 amino acids. Per the germline V gene, CDR1 is SGHVS and CDR2 is FQNEAQ. Trimming pared 5 bases from V and 5 bases from J, leaving 13 bases between. DNA of the CDR3: TGTGCCAGCAGCCCGGGGACCTCAGACAATGAGCAGTTCTTC. Protein: CASSPGTSDNEQFF.